This entry concerns a single T cell receptor (beta chain). Its antigen is currently unknown. The sample is drawn from a study of T cell repertoires in cytomegalovirus infection. Study-level background: Evidence of both CMV infection and a matching HLA type came from public TCR beta signatures. General study findings and limits: Using cumulative public TCR beta family frequency, the authors identified those who carried CMV together with the relevant HLA.

One entry per CDR3 protein results from TCRdb running MiXCR on the reads. The data hold around 530,000 distinct CDR3 sequences, with around a quarter observed a single time. Trimming left V 6 bases short and J 5 bases short, with 14 bases between. CDR3 length: 14 amino acids. The V gene's germline CDR1 is SGHVS and CDR2 FQNEAQ. The sequence came from a human donor in good health (CMV status not recorded). Some clones in this sample may be carry-over from other donors' samples. The genes are TRBV7-8 and TRBJ2-1; a weak D match, TRBD2 (6 bases). Specimen: PBMCs. The CDR3 loop is CASRDRAGHNEQFF. DNA for the CDR3: TGTGCCAGCAGGGACCGGGCGGGACACAATGAGCAGTTCTTC.